This T cell receptor (beta chain) is drawn from a study of cytomegalovirus exposure and HLA in healthy donors. Study results and limitations: Later work showed greater clonal expansion in HLA-associated TCR beta chains than in equally common others. The study dropped some indistinguishable V segments, TRBV6-2 and TRBV6-3 among them. A later analysis showed TCR association rates differing by HLA locus, peaking at DRB1 and lowest at HLA-C.

Researchers ran the PCR with 60 Vbeta and 13 Jbeta primers. Sequencing used immunoSEQ multiplex PCR; TCRdb keeps in-frame clones, though not all of them. The sample includes under 80,000 clones, roughly 75% of them seen just once. The germline V gene encodes CDR1 SEHNR and CDR2 FQNEAQ (reference sequence). This CDR3 contains 12 residues. A remark on this clone: Its target is not known. The junction shows a germline mismatch at one end, possibly a read error.

Sequenced: PBMCs. The V gene is TRBV7-9, the J gene TRBJ1-2, with 9 bases lining up with TRBD1. The sequence was collected from a young woman in good health and CMV-seronegative. The CDR3 bases are TGTTCCAGCAGCTTTTACGACAGGGGGAGGGACTTC. Translation gives CSSSFYDRGRDF.